This T cell receptor beta chain was recorded in a study of T cell responses to AZD1222 COVID-19 vaccine. The table came from immunoSEQ multiplex PCR; TCRdb's copy has only in-frame clones and leaves some out. The data hold over 100,000 clones, with roughly nine tenths observed a single time. The CDR3 loop spans 13 amino acids. Germline V gene sequence: CDR1 SGHDN, CDR2 FVKESK. Trimming cost V 4 bases and J 3 bases, with 9 bases left between them. The sequenced sample was peripheral blood, obtained on day 0 of AZD1222 vaccination. The sequence derives from an adult in good health. The V and J genes are TRBV14 and TRBJ1-2; D is possibly TRBD1 (5 bases). The chain's CDR3 is CASSPGLYYGYTF. For the CDR3, the DNA is TGTGCCAGCAGCCCGGGGCTTTACTATGGCTACACCTTC.